The next 6 T cell receptor beta chains were all read from a single sample in a study of CD8 T cells in ankylosing spondylitis. MiXCR was run by TCRdb on the 5' RACE reads, yielding one entry per CDR3 protein. Of roughly 700,000 distinct CDR3 sequences listed, under 20% are singletons. Their cognate antigens are unknown. Study-wide results and caveats: Made up of fewer than 10 highly homologous variants, a TCR beta motif appeared characteristic of ankylosing spondylitis blood.

The sequencing input was blood, either unsorted or a sorted T cell fraction (not recorded which). Receptors were obtained from a male donor with ankylosing spondylitis.

The J gene is TRBJ2-5, the V gene TRBV10-3; TRBD1 matches 7 bases. This CDR3 is 14 amino acids long. Germline V gene lookup returns CDR1 ENHRY and CDR2 SYGVKD. The V segment lost 4 bases and the J segment 4 bases; nucleotides outside the gene matches: 6. The CDR3, as DNA: TGTGCCATCAGTGGGGACAGCCAGCGAGAGACCCAGTACTTC. Encoded protein: CAISGDSQRETQYF.

This clonotype has more than one count but fewer than ten. This sequence joins TRBV12-3 or TRBV12-4 and TRBJ2-1; 11 nucleotides align to TRBD2. Trimming at V came to 0 bases and at J to 6 bases, leaving 1 base not matched to a gene. This CDR3 region has 15 residues. DNA of the CDR3: TGTGCCAGCAGTTTAGCTAGCGGGGGGGGCAATGAGCAGTTCTTC. This codes for CASSLASGGGNEQFF.

There are a few counts of this clonotype. The rearrangement links TRBV20-1 to TRBJ1-4; 8 bases are shared with TRBD1. J lost 8 bases, V lost 5 bases, and 7 bases had no gene match. The germline CDR1 and CDR2 sequences are DFQATT and SNEGSKA (reference sequence). The CDR3 totals 13 residues. The DNA of the CDR3 is TGCAGTGCTTATCCACAGGGGGAGGAAAAACTGTTTTTT. Translated: CSAYPQGEEKLFF.

This clonotype was counted between two and nine times. The chain has TRBV29-1 and TRBJ1-1; D remains ambiguous. Germline V gives CDR1 SQVTM, CDR2 ANQGSEA. With 7 bases removed from V and 11 bases from J, the gap between germline ends came to 17 bases. The length of the CDR3 is 11 residues. CDR3 residues: CSAGGPVPAFF. CDR3 sequence (DNA): TGCAGCGCCGGCGGACCAGTCCCCGCTTTCTTT.

This clonotype occurred many times. The V call is TRBV4-2, the J call TRBJ2-1; 11 bases agree with TRBD2. Germline V lookup: CDR1 LGHNA, CDR2 YNFKEQ. V was pared by 0 bases and J by 14 bases, with 9 bases of the junction left unmatched. The CDR3 is 15 residues long. The CDR3 DNA reads TGTGCCAGCAGCCAAGAAGGGGGGGTAGCGGGAGGGGAGTTCTTC. Its protein product is CASSQEGGVAGGEFF.

At least ten counts were recorded for this clonotype. The chain links TRBV12-3 or TRBV12-4 to TRBJ1-5; D is possibly TRBD1 (5 bases). V lost 6 bases and J 7 bases, leaving 13 bases between the germline ends. CDR3 size: 13 residues. CDR3 amino acids: CASSLGGMQPQHF. DNA of the CDR3: TGTGCCAGCAGCCTTGGGGGAATGCAGCCCCAGCATTTT.